The T cell receptor (beta chain) under discussion was sequenced for a study of cytomegalovirus exposure and HLA in healthy donors. Whole-study findings and limits: Researchers reported in a later analysis that a missense DCLRE1C variant was tied to TCR beta V- and J-gene trimming. Some highly shared sequence variants likely arose as a pipeline artifact. Most of the CMV-associated TCR beta chains (in a later analysis) appeared to be HLA-restricted.

Comment on this clone: Its antigen is still unknown.

PCR was performed using 60 Vbeta and 13 Jbeta primers. Assay: immunoSEQ multiplex PCR; the TCRdb copy retains only in-frame clones and omits some. This sample carries about 200,000 clones, approximately 78% of them seen once, and the ten largest clones take 2.7%. Trimming took 5 bases from V and 1 from J; bases not matched to a gene: 7. Germline V lookup: CDR1 LNHDA, CDR2 SQIVND (reference sequence). This CDR3 has 15 amino acids. The TCR was taken from a woman between 40 and 55 years old in good health and CMV-seronegative. What was sequenced was PBMCs. This chain joins TRBV19 and TRBJ1-1; TRBD1 matches at 7 bases. CDR3 DNA: TGTGCCAGTAGTGCACGACAGGGAAAGAACACTGAAGCTTTCTTT. Translating gives CASSARQGKNTEAFF.